This TCR beta chain is drawn from a study of T-cell reconstitution after alpha-beta-depleted transplantation in children. The TCRbeta library incorporated unique molecular identifiers. TCRdb re-analysed the PCR reads in MiXCR, keeping a single row per CDR3 protein. The sample includes 250,000 or so distinct CDR3 sequences, less than 9% of them seen just once. Findings of the study overall: There were reportedly several hundred expanded graft clones from which alpha-beta T cells came about two months after transplant. For some patients, TCRbeta diversity was high at day 60 because of recipient T cells and thymic progenitors that survived. T cells produced anew were the main source of T-cell counts and diversity one year after transplant.

Concerning this clonotype: The antigen remains unidentified.

The CDR3 length is 14 residues. From germline, CDR1 is SQVTM and CDR2 ANQGSEA. After removal of 3 bases from V and 3 bases from J, the junction contained 3 bases not matched to a gene. This sequence originates from a male patient between 10 and 17 years old who had a stem cell transplant for acute lymphoblastic leukemia, so the T cells may come from the graft donor. V gene TRBV29-1 combines with J gene TRBJ2-7; 12 bases are a match to TRBD1. Sample: PBMCs, mostly from graft donor cells, taken 180 days after TCRalphabeta/CD19-depleted stem cell transplant. In nucleotides, the CDR3 is TGCAGCGTTGAGGGACAGGGGGCCGACTACGAGCAGTACTTC. Protein sequence: CSVEGQGADYEQYF.